This TCR beta chain comes out of a study of T-cell reconstitution after alpha-beta-depleted transplantation in children. Study results and caveats: Alpha-beta T cells present about two months after transplant were reported to originate from several hundred expanded graft clones. T-cell numbers and diversity, one year after transplant, stemmed largely from T cells that were newly produced. It was surviving recipient T cells and thymic progenitors that gave some patients high TCRbeta diversity at day 60.

Unique molecular identifiers were incorporated when the TCRbeta library was constructed. Each CDR3 protein gets one entry after TCRdb re-called the PCR reads with MiXCR. This table has about 200,000 distinct CDR3 sequences, 7% to 9% appearing once. This CDR3 is 14 amino acids long. Germline-derived CDR1 and CDR2 are MDHEN and SYDVKM. V was shortened by 5 bases and J by 4 bases, with 13 bases between the two germline ends. In this sample, this clonotype turned up many times. The antigen remains unidentified. The sequencing here drew on PBMCs, mostly from graft donor cells, taken 360 days after TCRalphabeta/CD19-depleted stem cell transplant. This TCR was sampled from a male patient aged 2 to 9 who had a stem cell transplant for acute myeloid leukemia, so the T cells may come from the graft donor. The chain combines TRBV28 with TRBJ2-3, with D possibly being TRBD2 (6 bases). In DNA form, the CDR3 reads TGTGCCAGCAGTGCTTTGGAGGGAGCAGATACGCAGTATTTT. As protein: CASSALEGADTQYF.